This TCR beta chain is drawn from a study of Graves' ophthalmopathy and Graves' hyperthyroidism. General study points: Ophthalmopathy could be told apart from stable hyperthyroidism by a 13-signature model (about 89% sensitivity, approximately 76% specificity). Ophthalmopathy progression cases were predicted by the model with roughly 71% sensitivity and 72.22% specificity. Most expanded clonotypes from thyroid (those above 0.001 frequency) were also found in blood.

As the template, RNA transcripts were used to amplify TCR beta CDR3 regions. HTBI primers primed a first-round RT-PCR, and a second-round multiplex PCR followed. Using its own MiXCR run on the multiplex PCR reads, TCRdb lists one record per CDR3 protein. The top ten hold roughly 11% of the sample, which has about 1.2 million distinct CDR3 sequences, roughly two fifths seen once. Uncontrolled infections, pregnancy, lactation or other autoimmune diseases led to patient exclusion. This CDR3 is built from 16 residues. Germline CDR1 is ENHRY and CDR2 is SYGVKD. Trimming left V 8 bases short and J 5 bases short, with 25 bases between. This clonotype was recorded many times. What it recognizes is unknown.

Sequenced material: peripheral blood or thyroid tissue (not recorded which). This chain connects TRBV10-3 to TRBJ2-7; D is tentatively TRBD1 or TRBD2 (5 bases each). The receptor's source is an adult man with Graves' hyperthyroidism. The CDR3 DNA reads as TGTGCCATCTCCAAGGGGCAGGGTCGAGGGTCCGACGAGCAGTACTTC. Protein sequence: CAISKGQGRGSDEQYF.